One sample yielded the 7 T cell receptor beta chains listed below, sequenced in a study of CD4 and CD8 cells across lung adenocarcinoma regions. MiXCR was run by TCRdb on the PCR reads, yielding one entry per CDR3 protein. The sample has 16,000 or so distinct CDR3 sequences; over 50% are singletons. Sequencing input: CD8+ T cells from the center of a lung tumor. The source is a female donor with lung adenocarcinoma. The CD4 and CD8 labels of this study may be unreliable.

The V and J genes are TRBV9 and TRBJ2-5; maybe TRBD1 (5 bases). This CDR3 is 14 amino acids long. V shed 0 bases and J shed 5 bases, with 11 bases lying between them. Germline loops: CDR1 SGDLS, CDR2 YYNGEE. The chain's CDR3 is CASSVDVGLETQYF. The CDR3 coding sequence is TGTGCCAGCAGCGTAGATGTGGGGCTGGAGACCCAGTACTTC. The full variable domain, completed using reference TRBV9 and TRBJ2-5, is DSGVTQTPKHLITATGQRVTLRCSPRSGDLSVYWYQQSLDQGLQFLIQYYNGEERAKGNILERFSAQQFPDLHSELNLSSLELGDSALYFCASSVDVGLETQYFGPGTRLLVL.

Comments on this clonotype: The junction departs from germline at one end; a sequencing error may be responsible. This rearrangement joins TRBV7-7 to TRBJ2-3; 8 nucleotides match TRBD2. From germline, CDR1 is SSHAT and CDR2 FNYEAQ (reference sequence). This CDR3 comprises 15 residues. Written as DNA, the CDR3 is TGTGCTAGCAGCCGGGGGCTAGCGGGCACAAACACGCAGTATTTT. It codes for CASSRGLAGTNTQYF.

This clonotype was seen only once. An end of the junction does not agree with germline; a read error may underlie this. This chain connects TRBV6-1 to TRBJ2-5; D unresolved. Germline values: CDR1 MNHNS, CDR2 SASEGT. The CDR3 is 12 amino acids. CDR3 DNA: TGTGCCAGCAGTGAGCAGCAAGATACGCAGTACTTT. As protein: CASSEQQDTQYF.

The rearrangement uses TRBV6-1 and TRBJ2-4; D could derive from TRBD1 or TRBD2 (5 bases each). The CDR3 has 16 amino acids. Germline V gene data show CDR1 as MNHNS and CDR2 as SASEGT. The V end was cut by 4 bases, the J end by 13 bases, with 26 bases between. The CDR3 loop reads CASSVTGQRAKNMQYF. The CDR3 DNA is TGTGCCAGCAGTGTCACGGGGCAGCGAGCCAAAAATATGCAGTACTTC.

The chain joins TRBV10-1 to TRBJ2-2; D gene unclear. Deletions cut 2 bases from V and 4 bases from J, with 8 bases between. CDR1 WNHNN and CDR2 SYGVQD come from the germline V gene (reference sequence). The CDR3 has 14 residues. The DNA for the CDR3 is TGCGCCAGCAGTGAGCTTACCACCACCGGGGAGCTGTTTTTT. This translates into CASSELTTTGELFF.

The chain uses TRBV6-1 and TRBJ2-1; D possibly corresponds to TRBD1 (7 bases). CDR1 MNHNS and CDR2 SASEGT come from the germline V gene. The CDR3 extends over 13 amino acids. With 2 bases removed from V and 6 bases from J, the gap between germline ends came to 8 bases. CDR3 residues: CASSEQGGNEQFF. DNA of the CDR3: TGTGCCAGCAGTGAACAGGGGGGCAATGAGCAGTTCTTC.

The chain recombines TRBV20-1 with TRBJ2-3; 7 bases agree with TRBD2. Germline V gives CDR1 DFQATT, CDR2 SNEGSKA (reference sequence). Germline trimming cut 6 bases from V and 5 bases from J; bases unmatched to any gene: 14. CDR3 length: 15 amino acids. Here the CDR3 DNA reads TGCAGTGCGGGAGCCACGAGCGGGGCCCAAGATACGCAGTATTTT. Translated, it gives CSAGATSGAQDTQYF.